What follows are 27 T cell receptor beta chains derived from one specimen sequenced in a study of blood T cell repertoires in COVID-19 (dated by TCRdb to the early 2020s). The library was made by the immunoSEQ multiplex PCR assay. Imported from immuneACCESS, the table was reduced by TCRdb to in-frame sequences with V and J called. These copies leave out some clones; in studies compared against another copy, an unresolved V gene accounts for under half, and the cause of the remainder is not known. The sample table contains 250,000 to 300,000 clones; only one count was recorded for about 85% of them. The top ten clones comprise approximately 4% of the sample. The sequencing sample was made of peripheral blood. These receptors came from a man in his late teens or twenties with active or convalescent COVID-19.

V is TRBV7-3 and J is TRBJ2-1; 10 bases are shared with TRBD2. This CDR3 contains 18 residues. CDR1 is SGHTA, CDR2 FQGTGA, per germline. V trimming: 5 bases; J trimming: 4 bases; junction bases outside the gene matches: 14. CDR3 in amino acids: CASSPRGLLAGPYNEQFF. CDR3 DNA: TGTGCCAGCAGCCCGAGGGGGCTACTAGCGGGGCCATACAATGAGCAGTTCTTC.

The rearrangement uses TRBV5-4 and TRBJ2-1; 10 nucleotides line up with TRBD2. The CDR3 extends over 15 amino acids. Trimming removed 0 bases from V and 6 bases from J; junction bases left unmatched: 3. The germline V gene has CDR1 SGHNT and CDR2 YYREEE (reference sequence). The CDR3 DNA reads as TGTGCCAGCAGCTTGGGAGCGGGAGGGATCAATGAGCAGTTCTTC. Amino acid sequence: CASSLGAGGINEQFF.

V and J are TRBV12-2 and TRBJ2-1; the table's D call, TRBD1, was not checked against the DNA. TRBV12-2 has pseudogene status. The CDR3 has 13 amino acids. In nucleotides, the CDR3 is TGTGCAAGTCGCTTAACCGACAGGGGTGAGCAGTTCTTC. Encoded protein: CASRLTDRGEQFF.

The chain recombines TRBV5-1 with TRBJ2-3; D is ambiguous. Trimming stripped 4 bases from V and 6 bases from J, with 18 bases between. The CDR3 contains 15 residues. Looked up from germline, CDR1 is SGHRS and CDR2 is YFSETQ. Here the CDR3 DNA reads TGCGCCAGCAGCACACCCGACTCTCACTTGGATACGCAGTATTTT. Its translation is CASSTPDSHLDTQYF.

V usage is TRBV7-9 and J usage is TRBJ1-4; no firm D call. V lost 1 base and J 3 bases, leaving 9 bases between the germline ends. Germline V CDR1 and CDR2: SEHNR, FQNEAQ (reference sequence). The CDR3 covers 15 residues. The CDR3 bases are TGTGCCAGCAGCTTAGATGGCGGTCCTAATGAAAAACTGTTTTTT. Its translation: CASSLDGGPNEKLFF. Supplemented by reference TRBV7-9 and TRBJ1-4, the full variable domain reads DTGVSQNPRHKITKRGQNVTFRCDPISEHNRLYWYRQTLGQGPEFLTYFQNEAQLEKSRLLSDRFSAERPKGSFSTLEIQRTEQGDSAMYLCASSLDGGPNEKLFFGSGTQLSVL.

This clone turned up a few times. The chain carries TRBV28 and TRBJ2-3; 9 bases are a match to TRBD1. The CDR3 is made up of 15 amino acids. The junction had 4 bases not matched to a gene; V was cut back by 0 bases and J by 6 bases. Germline CDR1 is MDHEN and CDR2 is SYDVKM. The CDR3 coding sequence is TGTGCCAGCAGTTTATGGACAGGGGGTCCCGATACGCAGTATTTT. Translated: CASSLWTGGPDTQYF.

The gene calls are TRBV6-5 and TRBJ2-7; D possibly corresponds to TRBD1 (6 bases). The CDR3 is 15 amino acids. Germline V gene data show CDR1 as MNHEY and CDR2 as SVGAGI. V was trimmed by 0 bases and J by 0 bases, leaving 9 bases between them. Written as DNA, the CDR3 is TGTGCCAGCAGTTACTCTTGGACAGACTCCTACGAGCAGTACTTC. Translation: CASSYSWTDSYEQYF.

The chain is built from TRBV3-1 (or the pseudogene TRBV3-2) and TRBJ2-7; possibly TRBD1 for D (6 bases). Trimming removed 3 bases at V and 0 bases at J, with 15 bases between. Germline-derived CDR1 and CDR2 are LGHDT and YNNKEL (reference sequence). The CDR3 is made up of 16 amino acids. CDR3 in amino acids: CASSHLADSYSYEQYF. DNA for the CDR3: TGTGCCAGCAGCCATCTCGCGGACAGCTACTCCTACGAGCAGTACTTC.

The V and J genes are TRBV6-5 and TRBJ1-1; D call uncertain. The V end was cut by 8 bases, the J end by 2 bases, with 9 bases between. CDR3 length equals 12 residues. CDR1 and CDR2 (germline): MNHEY, SVGAGI. This CDR3 is CASQTFNTEAFF. The CDR3 DNA sequence: TGTGCCAGCCAAACATTCAACACTGAAGCTTTCTTT.

The CDR3 DNA is TGTGCCAGCAGCTCAGTAGGACAAGAGCAGTTCTTC. Translation gives CASSSVGQEQFF. The rearrangement uses TRBV7-9 and TRBJ2-1, with D perhaps TRBD1 (5 bases). V lost 4 bases and J 10 bases, leaving 11 bases between the germline ends. Germline CDR1 reads SEHNR; CDR2 reads FQNEAQ (reference sequence). This CDR3 is 12 amino acids long.

The V gene is TRBV29-1, the J gene TRBJ1-1, with TRBD1 as a possible D gene (5 bases). The CDR3 extends over 12 amino acids. Trimming cost V 4 bases and J 4 bases, with 10 bases left between them. CDR1 and CDR2 (germline): SQVTM, ANQGSEA. CDR3: CSVGQFGTEAFF. CDR3 nucleotide sequence: TGCAGCGTTGGACAGTTTGGCACTGAAGCTTTCTTT.

This chain connects TRBV10-3 to TRBJ1-1; D might be TRBD1 (5 bases). V was trimmed by 5 bases and J by 2 bases, leaving 9 bases between them. Germline V CDR1 and CDR2: ENHRY, SYGVKD. This CDR3 is 13 amino acids long. CDR3 sequence (DNA): TGTGCCATCAGTAGGCAGGGAAACACTGAAGCTTTCTTT. Its translation: CAISRQGNTEAFF.

This rearrangement joins TRBV29-1 to TRBJ1-4; a weak D match, TRBD1 (6 bases). With 4 bases removed from V and 3 bases from J, the gap between germline ends came to 12 bases. The CDR3 runs 14 residues. Germline V gene lookup returns CDR1 SQVTM and CDR2 ANQGSEA. CDR3 region: CSVGLGASNEKLFF. The DNA of the CDR3 is TGCAGCGTTGGGCTGGGGGCGTCTAATGAAAAACTGTTTTTT.

This clone was seen only a few times. The chain carries TRBV6-5 and TRBJ1-6; TRBD1 is a possible D gene (6 bases). This CDR3 has 13 amino acids. V was clipped by 10 bases and J by 4 bases, with 11 bases between them. The germline gives CDR1 MNHEY, CDR2 SVGAGI. This chain's CDR3 is CATRQAYNSPLHF. The CDR3 DNA is TGTGCCACTCGACAGGCTTATAATTCACCCCTCCACTTT.

The chain combines TRBV5-4 with TRBJ2-2; TRBD2 agrees at 8 bases. The CDR3 runs 13 residues. The germline gives CDR1 SGHNT, CDR2 YYREEE (reference sequence). Trimming cost V 1 base and J 8 bases; bases outside gene matches: 1. This chain's CDR3 is CASSLRGGGELFF. The CDR3 DNA reads TGTGCCAGCAGCTTGCGGGGGGGAGGGGAGCTGTTTTTT.

For this clone: Additional DNA sequences in this sample encode the identical CDR3. V and J are TRBV10-3 and TRBJ1-2; tentative D call: TRBD1 (6 bases). Trimming took off 5 bases at V and 1 base at J, with 11 bases between the two ends. The CDR3 is made up of 14 amino acids. Looked up from germline, CDR1 is ENHRY and CDR2 is SYGVKD. Here the CDR3 reads CAISPDRSNYGYTF. CDR3 coding DNA: TGTGCCATCAGTCCGGACAGAAGTAACTATGGCTACACCTTC.

The chain couples TRBV12-5 to TRBJ2-1, with TRBD2 matching over 8 bases. The CDR3 length is 19 residues. The ends lost 0 bases at V and 1 base at J; junction bases unmatched: 11. The germline V gene has CDR1 LGHNT and CDR2 FRNRAP. CDR3 bases: TGTGCTAGTGGTTTGGTACTTTCGGGAGGGCCTGGTTCCTACAATGAGCAGTTCTTC. Amino acid sequence: CASGLVLSGGPGSYNEQFF.

This rearrangement joins TRBV9 to TRBJ2-3; D not certain. Germline values: CDR1 SGDLS, CDR2 YYNGEE. V lost 0 bases and J 1 base, leaving 6 bases between the germline ends. CDR3 length equals 14 residues. In nucleotides, the CDR3 is TGTGCCAGCAGCGTAGAGCCCCGCACAGATACGCAGTATTTT. Translated, it gives CASSVEPRTDTQYF.

This rearrangement joins TRBV19 to TRBJ1-2, with D unresolved. This CDR3 comprises 17 residues. From germline, CDR1 is LNHDA and CDR2 SQIVND (reference sequence). Trimming removed 5 bases from V and 3 bases from J, with 22 bases in between. CDR3 sequence: CASSLHTSNDPDYGYTF. The CDR3 DNA reads TGTGCCAGTAGTCTCCACACCTCCAATGATCCCGACTATGGCTACACCTTC.

The V and J genes are TRBV6-5 and TRBJ2-1; TRBD2 aligns across 14 bases. This CDR3 contains 15 residues. Germline loops: CDR1 MNHEY, CDR2 SVGAGI. Trimming at V came to 7 bases and at J to 7 bases, leaving 6 bases not matched to a gene. The CDR3 protein is CASTVGTSGGNEQFF. As DNA, the CDR3 is TGTGCCAGCACCGTCGGGACTAGCGGGGGTAATGAGCAGTTCTTC.

This clone was found once. The chain is built from TRBV24-1 and TRBJ2-1; tentative D call: TRBD2 (5 bases). CDR3 size: 12 residues. V was trimmed by 9 bases and J by 7 bases, leaving 12 bases between them. Germline V gene data show CDR1 as KGHDR and CDR2 as SFDVKD. The CDR3 DNA is TGTGCCACCGCGGGCTTAGGAAATGAGCAGTTCTTC. As protein: CATAGLGNEQFF.

The V call is TRBV6-6, the J call TRBJ1-6, with 8 bases identical to TRBD1. The trim removed 5 bases at V and 2 bases at J, leaving 2 bases unmatched. This CDR3 comprises 15 residues. Germline V gene sequence: CDR1 MNHNY, CDR2 SVGAGI (reference sequence). CDR3 region: CASSQGAAYNSPLHF. The CDR3 DNA follows: TGTGCCAGCAGTCAGGGGGCAGCCTATAATTCACCCCTCCACTTT.

This chain uses TRBV9 with TRBJ1-1, with D tentatively TRBD1 (6 bases). The ends were cut back, 3 bases at V and 2 bases at J, with 8 bases in the middle. Germline values: CDR1 SGDLS, CDR2 YYNGEE. This CDR3 comprises 13 residues. CDR3 in DNA: TGTGCCAGCAGCGCACAGGGAAACACTGAAGCTTTCTTT. It specifies CASSAQGNTEAFF.

The chain recombines TRBV30 with TRBJ1-2, with a tentative D call TRBD1 (5 bases). This CDR3 is 12 amino acids long. Germline CDR1 reads GTSNPN; CDR2 reads SVGIG (reference sequence). V was pared by 5 bases and J by 9 bases, with 16 bases between. The CDR3 here is CAWAREVSSYTF. CDR3 coding DNA: TGTGCCTGGGCCAGGGAAGTCTCCAGCTACACCTTC.

This clone was recorded only once. The V gene is TRBV27, the J gene TRBJ2-1, with 8 bases identical to TRBD2. The junction had 7 bases not matched to a gene; V was cut back by 8 bases and J by 4 bases. This CDR3 region has 14 residues. Germline CDR1 reads MNHEY; CDR2 reads SMNVEV (reference sequence). CDR3 DNA: TGTGCCAGCGGGGAACTAGCGGAATACAATGAGCAGTTCTTC. This gives the protein CASGELAEYNEQFF.

The V call is TRBV19, the J call TRBJ1-4; D gene uncertain. Per germline, CDR1 LNHDA and CDR2 SQIVND (reference sequence). The V and J ends lost 5 bases and 6 bases respectively, with 13 bases between them. The length of the CDR3 is 14 residues. CDR3 residues: CASSPPGGDEKLFF. The DNA of the CDR3 is TGTGCCAGTAGTCCGCCTGGCGGGGATGAAAAACTGTTTTTT.

The V and J genes are TRBV27 and TRBJ1-5, with D maybe TRBD1 (6 bases). From germline, CDR1 is MNHEY and CDR2 SMNVEV (reference sequence). The V and J ends lost 4 bases and 13 bases respectively, with 17 bases between them. The CDR3 is made up of 13 amino acids. Here the CDR3 DNA reads TGTGCCAGCAGTTCCAAGACCGGCCAGGGGCAGCATTTT. Translating it yields CASSSKTGQGQHF.